These T cell receptor beta chains were read from a single sample in a study of cytomegalovirus exposure and HLA in healthy donors. Assay: immunoSEQ multiplex PCR; the TCRdb copy retains only in-frame clones and omits some. The table has over 200,000 clones, around four fifths seen once. Sequencing used PBMCs. The receptor source for this set is a woman aged 25 to 45 in good health and CMV-seropositive. CDR3s include the opening cysteine and the closing phenylalanine or tryptophan.

>TRBJ1-2|TRBV29-1
CSVGGQRNGYTF
>TRBJ2-5|TRBV29-1
CSVLGSGGETQYF
>TRBJ1-1|TRBV7-9
CASSLGQGWTEAFF
>TRBJ2-7|TRBV5-4
CASSLGGGFYEQYF
>TRBJ1-4|TRBV7-9
CASSLEGATNEKLFF
>TRBJ2-1|TRBV7-8
CASSSGDNEQFF
>TRBJ1-2|TRBV18
CASSPRDGQRIYTF
>TRBJ2-7|TRBV5-1
CASSFQVPTYEQYF
>TRBJ1-3|TRBV5-4
CASSASTDFSGNTIYF
>TRBJ2-1|TRBV27
CASSPFAGSSNEQFF
>TRBJ1-1|TRBV6-5
CASSFVGNTEAFF
>TRBJ2-1|TRBV19
CAVRPRTGGEDEQFF
>TRBJ1-1|TRBV11-1
CASSQTVEAFF
>TRBJ1-2|TRBV7-9
CASSLAEGHYGYTF
>TRBJ2-2|TRBV27
CASSLRSGANTGELFF
>TRBJ2-1|TRBV4-3
CASSPGLVSYNEQFF
>TRBJ1-4|TRBV30
CAAGTGGKLFF
>TRBJ2-2|TRBV30
CAWSVWGRTGELFF
>TRBJ2-1|TRBV27
CASSHPPERNEQFF
>TRBJ1-2|TRBV5-6
CASSLRDRGPSHGYTF
>TRBJ1-1|TRBV5-1
CASSLQGDTEAFF
>TRBJ2-7|TRBV27
CASSVTSGSSYEQYF
>TRBJ2-2|TRBV9
CASSPLPGELFF
>TRBJ1-2|TRBV4-1
CASSQDTGIYGYTF
>TRBJ2-3|TRBV7-9
CASSFAISSTDTQYF
>TRBJ1-5|TRBV6-5
CASSLDRGYQPQHF
>TRBJ2-1|TRBV5-1
CASSPRGKIAGGGSYNEQFF
>TRBJ2-3|TRBV27
CASSLSGGLGRIDTQYF
>TRBJ1-1|TRBV6-5
CASRAGTGNTEAFF
>TRBJ2-7|TRBV7-2
CASSLPTSGRASLYEQYF
>TRBJ1-2|TRBV19
CASTRQGLNYGYTF
>TRBJ2-5|TRBV4-1
CASSQDRGRKYF
>TRBJ1-3|TRBV25-1
CASKGYTIYF
>TRBJ2-7|TRBV2
CASLPLMQPHYEQYF
>TRBJ2-3|TRBV28
CASSLVTSASGTDTQYF
>TRBJ2-2|TRBV7-3
CASSLSGSGELFF
>TRBJ2-7|TRBV9
CASSGEGLREQYF
>TRBJ2-7|TRBV5-6
CASSLGSGSREQYF
>TRBJ2-7|TRBV11-2
CASSPSTGSGSSYEQYF
>TRBJ1-4|TRBV25-1
CASRRDLQLFF